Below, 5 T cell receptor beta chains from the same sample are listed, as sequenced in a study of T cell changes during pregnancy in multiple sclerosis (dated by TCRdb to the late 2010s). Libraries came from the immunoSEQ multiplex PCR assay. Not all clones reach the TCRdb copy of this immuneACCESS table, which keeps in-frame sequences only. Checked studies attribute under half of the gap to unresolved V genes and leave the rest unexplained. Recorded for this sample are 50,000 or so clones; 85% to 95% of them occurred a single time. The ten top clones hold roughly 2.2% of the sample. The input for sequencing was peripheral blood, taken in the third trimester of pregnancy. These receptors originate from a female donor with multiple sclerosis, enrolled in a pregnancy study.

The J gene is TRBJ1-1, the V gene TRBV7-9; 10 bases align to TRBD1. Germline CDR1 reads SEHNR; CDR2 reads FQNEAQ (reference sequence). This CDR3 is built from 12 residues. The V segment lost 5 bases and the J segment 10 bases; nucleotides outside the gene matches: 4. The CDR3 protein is CASSQDRGVAFF. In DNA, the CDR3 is TGTGCCAGCAGCCAGGACAGGGGGGTAGCTTTCTTT.

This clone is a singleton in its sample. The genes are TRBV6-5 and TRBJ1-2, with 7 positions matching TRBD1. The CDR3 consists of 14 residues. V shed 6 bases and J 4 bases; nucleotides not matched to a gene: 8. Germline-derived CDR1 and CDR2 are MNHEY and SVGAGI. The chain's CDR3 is CASSRDRAPYGYTF. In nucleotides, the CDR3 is TGTGCCAGCAGCCGCGACAGGGCCCCCTATGGCTACACCTTC.

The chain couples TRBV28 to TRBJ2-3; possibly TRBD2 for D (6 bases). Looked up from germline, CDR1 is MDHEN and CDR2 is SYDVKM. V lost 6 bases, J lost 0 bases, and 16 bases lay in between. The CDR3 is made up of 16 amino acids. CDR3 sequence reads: CASRAALARSTDTQYF. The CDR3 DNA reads TGTGCCAGCAGAGCTGCCCTAGCGAGAAGCACAGATACGCAGTATTTT.

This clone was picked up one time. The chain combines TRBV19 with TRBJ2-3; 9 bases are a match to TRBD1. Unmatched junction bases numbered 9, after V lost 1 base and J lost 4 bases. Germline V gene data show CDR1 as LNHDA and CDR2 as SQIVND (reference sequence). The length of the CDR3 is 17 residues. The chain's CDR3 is CASSIGRDRGYSDTQYF. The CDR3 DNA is TGTGCCAGTAGTATAGGAAGAGACAGGGGGTATTCAGATACGCAGTATTTT.

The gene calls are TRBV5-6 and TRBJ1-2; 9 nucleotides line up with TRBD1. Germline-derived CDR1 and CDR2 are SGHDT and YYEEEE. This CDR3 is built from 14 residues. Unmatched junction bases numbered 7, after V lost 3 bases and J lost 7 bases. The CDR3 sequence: CASSWDRAASGYTF. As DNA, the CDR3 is TGTGCCAGCAGCTGGGACAGGGCTGCTAGTGGCTACACCTTC.